This record looks at one T cell receptor (beta chain) sequence and its context. Antigen unknown. The sample comes from a study of T cell repertoires in cytomegalovirus infection. For the study at large: Recently identified HLA-C-restricted CMV epitopes were among the peptides used. In public TCR beta signatures, there were indications of both CMV infection and matching HLA type. Study-wide results and limits: Using cumulative public TCR beta family frequency, the authors identified those who carried CMV together with the relevant HLA. Predominance within the ex vivo response was attributable to HLA-C-restricted CMV-specific TCR beta clonotypes.

CDR1 is LGHNA and CDR2 is YNFKEQ in the germline V gene. The CDR3 spans 16 residues. V dropped 0 bases and J dropped 7; count of bases not matched to a gene: 8. One entry per CDR3 protein, called by TCRdb with MiXCR from the reads. The sample has about 83,000 distinct CDR3 sequences; 25% to 30% are singletons. The sample here was CD8+ T cells from cultured PBMCs, taken from culture after CMV antigen stimulation. This receptor was identified in a human donor in good health (CMV status not recorded). Some clones in this sample may be carry-over from other donors' samples. V and J are TRBV4-2 and TRBJ1-4; 7 bases align to TRBD1. CDR3 sequence: CASSQEQGSGGEKLFF. In DNA, the CDR3 is TGTGCCAGCAGCCAAGAACAGGGGTCAGGCGGTGAAAAACTGTTTTTT.